What follows are 30 T cell receptor beta chains derived from one specimen sequenced in a study of CD8 T cells in ankylosing spondylitis. TCRdb reprocessed the 5' RACE reads via MiXCR and lists one record per CDR3 protein. The table includes around 180,000 distinct CDR3 sequences, 15% to 20% detected once. The sample comprised blood, either unsorted or a sorted T cell fraction (not recorded which). The receptors derive from a male donor aged 10 to 35 with ankylosing spondylitis or in good health (not recorded which).

This clonotype was detected ten times or more. The chain couples TRBV7-2 to TRBJ2-4; possibly TRBD2 for D (6 bases). Germline CDR1 is SGHTA and CDR2 is FQGNSA. The ends were cut back, 5 bases at V and 5 bases at J, with 13 bases in the middle. CDR3 length: 14 residues. The CDR3 sequence is CASSLRGIQNIQYF. DNA of the CDR3: TGTGCCAGCAGCCTTCGGGGGATCCAAAACATTCAGTACTTC.

Only a few counts were recorded for this clonotype. The chain joins TRBV18 to TRBJ1-2; 8 positions agree with TRBD1. Germline lookup yields CDR1 KGHSH and CDR2 LQKENI. This CDR3 is built from 16 residues. J was trimmed by 3 bases and V by 5 bases; bases with no gene match: 11. The CDR3: CASSTNRDRSYYGYTF. DNA of the CDR3: TGTGCCAGCTCAACCAACCGGGACAGGAGTTACTATGGCTACACCTTC.

The chain links TRBV29-1 to TRBJ2-3, with D possibly called TRBD1 or TRBD2 (5 bases each). The CDR3 covers 13 residues. V was pared by 6 bases and J by 1 base, with 11 bases between. CDR1 is SQVTM, CDR2 ANQGSEA, per germline. CDR3: CSVSGPGTDTQYF. Written as DNA, the CDR3 is TGCAGCGTATCGGGACCCGGCACAGATACGCAGTATTTT.

This clonotype was observed at least ten times. The chain carries TRBV20-1 and TRBJ2-7; D possibly uses TRBD1 or TRBD2 (5 bases each). This CDR3 region has 16 residues. Trimming left V 0 bases short and J 3 bases short, with 18 bases between. Germline CDR1 and CDR2: DFQATT and SNEGSKA (reference sequence). CDR3 amino acids: CSARDFRGAKGYEQYF. CDR3 DNA sequence: TGCAGTGCTAGAGATTTTAGAGGGGCTAAAGGCTACGAGCAGTACTTC.

This clonotype showed up many times. The chain links TRBV12-3 or TRBV12-4 to TRBJ2-7; D gene unclear. V was trimmed by 6 bases and J by 6 bases, leaving 15 bases between them. This CDR3 has 13 residues. As DNA, the CDR3 is TGTGCCAGCAGCCCAGGTTCCGCCAGCGAGCAGTACGTC. Translating it yields CASSPGSASEQYV.

This clonotype was counted many times. This chain uses TRBV12-3 or TRBV12-4 with TRBJ2-7; 10 bases are shared with TRBD1. This CDR3 is 15 amino acids long. The V gene end was trimmed by 4 bases and the J gene end by 6 bases; junction bases not matched to a gene: 9. The CDR3 DNA sequence: TGTGCCAGCAGTTACATGACAGGGGGCCGTGGCGAGCAGTACTTC. Translating gives CASSYMTGGRGEQYF.

Many counts were recorded for this clonotype. The chain links TRBV24-1 to TRBJ2-5; D is perhaps TRBD1 or TRBD2 (6 bases each). V was cut by 4 bases and J by 2 bases, with 22 bases left in between. CDR1 KGHDR and CDR2 SFDVKD come from the germline V gene. This CDR3 spans 18 amino acids. CDR3 region: CATSDPRGTPRGQETQYF. CDR3 DNA: TGTGCCACCAGTGACCCGAGGGGGACTCCGAGGGGTCAAGAGACCCAGTACTTC.

The genes are TRBV11-2 and TRBJ2-4, with TRBD2 as a possible D gene (6 bases). CDR1 SGHAT and CDR2 FQNNGV come from the germline V gene. The CDR3 runs to 16 residues. The ends were cut back, 5 bases at V and 4 bases at J, with 18 bases in the middle. This CDR3 reads CASSQGLVLGKNIQYF. The CDR3 nucleotides are TGTGCCAGCAGCCAGGGACTGGTTCTAGGGAAAAACATTCAGTACTTC.

This clonotype was detected many times. The V gene is TRBV24-1, the J gene TRBJ2-1; TRBD2 might be the D (7 bases). This CDR3 contains 14 residues. V lost 9 bases and J 6 bases, leaving 17 bases between the germline ends. Germline assignment: CDR1 KGHDR and CDR2 SFDVKD. CDR3 coding DNA: TGTGCCACCGGGGGTGGGGGGGCCATCAATGAGCAGTTCTTC. The encoded protein is CATGGGGAINEQFF.

The rearrangement uses TRBV5-8 and TRBJ2-4; tentative D call: TRBD2 (6 bases). The CDR3 contains 16 residues. Trimming took off 0 bases at V and 2 bases at J, with 12 bases between the two ends. The germline V gene has CDR1 SGHTS and CDR2 YDEGEE. This chain's CDR3 is CASSLGQGGPKNIQYF. CDR3 sequence (DNA): TGTGCCAGCAGCTTGGGGCAGGGAGGACCCAAAAACATTCAGTACTTC.

This clonotype came up a few times. The rearrangement links TRBV29-1 to TRBJ2-1, with a tentative D call TRBD2 (6 bases). This CDR3 comprises 13 residues. From germline, CDR1 is SQVTM and CDR2 ANQGSEA. Trimming pared 8 bases from V and 0 bases from J, leaving 11 bases between. The CDR3 loop reads CSTRGLSYNEQFF. CDR3 nucleotide sequence: TGCAGCACTAGGGGACTCTCCTACAATGAGCAGTTCTTC.

The chain couples TRBV12-3 or TRBV12-4 to TRBJ2-3; 7 nucleotides line up with TRBD2. The CDR3 extends over 15 amino acids. V lost 6 bases, J lost 8 bases, and 14 bases stayed unmatched. The CDR3 loop reads CASSHLAGEIVTQYF. The DNA for the CDR3 is TGTGCCAGCAGCCACCTGGCGGGAGAAATAGTTACGCAGTATTTT.

The chain employs TRBV29-1 and TRBJ1-5, with a weak D call TRBD1 (5 bases). V was pared by 7 bases and J by 5 bases, with 15 bases between. The CDR3 is made up of 13 amino acids. Germline CDR1 is SQVTM and CDR2 is ANQGSEA. The CDR3 DNA follows: TGCAGCGCTATTCCGGGACGACATCAGCCCCAGCATTTT. Its translation is CSAIPGRHQPQHF.

V gene TRBV18 combines with J gene TRBJ2-5, with 7 bases identical to TRBD2. The CDR3 is 16 amino acids. V was pared by 0 bases and J by 4 bases, with 8 bases of the junction left unmatched. In germline, CDR1 is KGHSH, CDR2 LQKENI. CDR3 sequence (DNA): TGTGCCAGCTCACCACCCCTAGCGGATACGCGAGAGACCCAGTACTTC. This translates into CASSPPLADTRETQYF.

This clonotype was seen many times. The rearrangement links TRBV11-3 to TRBJ2-2; D ambiguous. V lost 6 bases and J lost 4, with 6 bases in between. CDR3 length: 12 residues. CDR1 is SGHNT and CDR2 is YENEEA in the germline V gene. This CDR3 is CASSPATGELFF. The CDR3 DNA reads as TGTGCCAGCAGTCCTGCCACCGGGGAGCTGTTTTTT.

In this sample, this clonotype turned up many times. This chain joins TRBV11-2 and TRBJ2-7, with TRBD2 matching over 9 bases. The CDR3 spans 16 residues. The J segment lost 4 bases and the V segment lost 1 base, leaving 8 bases of the junction unmatched. Germline V gene sequence: CDR1 SGHAT, CDR2 FQNNGV. The CDR3 reads CASSLAGSGRWYEQYF. The CDR3 coding sequence is TGTGCCAGCAGCTTAGCCGGTAGCGGGAGATGGTACGAGCAGTACTTC.

The table lists this clonotype with many counts. CDR3 bases: TGCAGCCTCCGGGACTTTAGCACAGATACGCAGTATTTT. Amino acid sequence: CSLRDFSTDTQYF. V usage is TRBV29-1 and J usage is TRBJ2-3, with D perhaps matching TRBD2 (6 bases). Looked up from germline, CDR1 is SQVTM and CDR2 is ANQGSEA. V dropped 8 bases and J dropped 0 bases, with 12 bases sitting between them. This CDR3 contains 13 residues.

This clonotype was observed once. The chain couples TRBV3-1 to TRBJ2-1; 7 nucleotides line up with TRBD2. After removal of 2 bases from V and 7 bases from J, the junction contained 2 bases not matched to a gene. Germline V gene lookup returns CDR1 LGHDT and CDR2 YNNKEL (reference sequence). The length of the CDR3 is 13 residues. The CDR3 bases are TGTGCCAGCAGCCAACGGGGGGATAATGAGCAGTTCTTC. Its translation is CASSQRGDNEQFF.

This clonotype was picked up a small number of times. The chain has TRBV20-1 and TRBJ1-1; D unresolved. Germline V CDR1 and CDR2: DFQATT, SNEGSKA (reference sequence). This CDR3 has 14 residues. Trimming took off 5 bases at V and 5 bases at J, with 18 bases between the two ends. The DNA of the CDR3 is TGCAGTGCTCCTGATTTGTCGGCAAGGACTGAAGCTTTCTTT. Protein: CSAPDLSARTEAFF.

The J gene is TRBJ2-5, the V gene TRBV12-3 or TRBV12-4; 9 nucleotides align to TRBD2. V shed 6 bases and J 4 bases; nucleotides not matched to a gene: 12. CDR3 length: 16 amino acids. As DNA, the CDR3 is TGTGCCAGCAGGGGGGACGGGACTAGCCACCCAGAGACCCAGTACTTC. It codes for CASRGDGTSHPETQYF.

This clonotype was recorded at least ten times. The rearrangement uses TRBV11-2 and TRBJ2-2, with no clear D. Deletions cut 5 bases from V and 0 bases from J, with 7 bases between. CDR3 length equals 14 residues. Per germline, CDR1 SGHAT and CDR2 FQNNGV. Written as DNA, the CDR3 is TGTGCCAGCAGCACTAACGCGAACACCGGGGAGCTGTTTTTT. It encodes CASSTNANTGELFF.

To note about this clonotype: A much larger clonotype is one base distant, so this may be a read error. V gene TRBV7-9 combines with J gene TRBJ2-3; D may be TRBD2 (5 bases). Germline CDR1 is SEHNR and CDR2 is FQNEAQ (reference sequence). The ends were cut back, 5 bases at V and 5 bases at J, with 23 bases in the middle. CDR3 length equals 17 residues. The CDR3 is CASSTSSERAYGDTQYF. DNA for the CDR3: TGTGCCAGCAGCACCTCGAGCGAGAGGGCCTATGGAGATACGCAGTATTTT.

The rearrangement joins TRBV4-2 to TRBJ2-3; D unclear. CDR3 length equals 13 residues. V was cut by 0 bases and J by 6 bases, with 7 bases left in between. Looked up from germline, CDR1 is LGHNA and CDR2 is YNFKEQ. CDR3 amino acids: CASSQERTDTQYF. The CDR3 DNA reads as TGTGCCAGCAGCCAAGAGAGAACGGATACGCAGTATTTT.

The sample holds many counts of this clonotype. The chain combines TRBV7-2 with TRBJ2-7; no clear D. The CDR3 runs to 15 residues. Germline loops: CDR1 SGHTA, CDR2 FQGNSA. The ends were cut back, 0 bases at V and 1 base at J, with 10 bases in the middle. Here the CDR3 DNA reads TGTGCCAGCAGCTTAGCAGGCAGGCCATCCTACGAGCAGTACTTC. Its translation: CASSLAGRPSYEQYF.

This clonotype has at least ten counts. The rearrangement links TRBV24-1 to TRBJ2-4; perhaps D is TRBD1 or TRBD2 (5 bases each). The CDR3 consists of 15 residues. V was cut by 0 bases and J by 6 bases, with 11 bases left in between. Germline CDR1 is KGHDR and CDR2 is SFDVKD. The CDR3 DNA follows: TGTGCCACCAGTGATTTGCCTCTGAGGGGAAACATTCAGTACTTC. Its translation: CATSDLPLRGNIQYF.

This chain joins TRBV19 and TRBJ1-1; D unclear. Germline CDR1 and CDR2: LNHDA and SQIVND (reference sequence). The length of the CDR3 is 17 residues. Deletions cut 1 base from V and 7 bases from J, with 22 bases between. CDR3 DNA sequence: TGTGCCAGTAGTATAGCCCCCGTACGTATCCAGACCGATGAAGCTTTCTTT. It is translated as CASSIAPVRIQTDEAFF.

The table lists this clonotype with many counts. The gene calls are TRBV5-1 and TRBJ2-1; no definite D call. The germline CDR1 and CDR2 sequences are SGHRS and YFSETQ. The CDR3 spans 12 residues. Trimming removed 7 bases at V and 3 bases at J, with 8 bases between. The CDR3 loop reads CASYTDYNEQFF. DNA of the CDR3: TGCGCCAGCTATACGGACTACAATGAGCAGTTCTTC.

This clonotype was observed at least ten times. This chain joins TRBV28 and TRBJ1-1, with TRBD1 identical over 9 bases. V lost 4 bases, J lost 0 bases, and 6 bases stayed unmatched. CDR3 length: 16 amino acids. Germline values: CDR1 MDHEN, CDR2 SYDVKM. CDR3 in amino acids: CASSSTGGLLNTEAFF. DNA of the CDR3: TGTGCCAGCAGTTCGACAGGGGGACTCTTGAACACTGAAGCTTTCTTT.

This clonotype has at least ten counts. This chain connects TRBV3-1 to TRBJ2-1; 7 bases fit TRBD2. The germline V gene encodes CDR1 LGHDT and CDR2 YNNKEL (reference sequence). Trimming took 4 bases from V and 5 from J; bases not matched to a gene: 11. This CDR3 comprises 16 residues. The CDR3 region is CASSREGAGADNEQFF. Written as DNA, the CDR3 is TGTGCCAGCAGCCGGGAAGGTGCGGGAGCCGACAATGAGCAGTTCTTC.

This clonotype has a count of ten or more. The junction does not match germline at one end; this may be a read error. V is TRBV6-5 and J is TRBJ1-1, with 7 bases fitting TRBD1. CDR3 length equals 15 residues. CDR1 and CDR2 (germline): MNHEY, SVGAGI. The CDR3 loop reads CASSNSGTVLSEAFF. CDR3 nucleotide sequence: TGTGCCAGCAGTAACTCCGGGACAGTGTTATCTGAAGCTTTCTTT.